The clone carrying this T cell receptor beta chain was observed a few times. What it binds is unknown. The data were obtained in a study of identical twins. General study points: Zero-insertion analyses could be partly confounded by invariant MAIT and iNKT cells.

Unique molecular identifiers were present on the cDNA, and a universal primer site came from template switching. TCRdb fed the 5' RACE reads into MiXCR, producing one record per CDR3 protein. Among about 810,000 distinct CDR3 sequences listed, roughly 12% were seen once. The sample was also linked to a second study, of yellow fever vaccine responses in identical twins.

Sequences were obtained from PBMCs. This sequence was found in a woman aged 18-30 years in good health.

CDR3 DNA sequence: TGTGCCAGCAGCCACTTGCGGGTCTCCATGGTCCTGACTTTC. Translation gives CASSHLRVSMVLTF. The chain is built from TRBV7-9 and TRBJ2-6; D is possibly TRBD2 (5 bases). Trimming took 5 bases from V and 13 from J, leaving 18 bases between them. The CDR3 contains 14 residues. The germline V gene encodes CDR1 SEHNR and CDR2 FQNEAQ (reference sequence).